These 9 T cell receptor beta chains were all obtained from the same sample, sequenced in a study of blood T cell repertoires in COVID-19. Libraries were prepared by immunoSEQ multiplex PCR; TCRdb keeps only in-frame clonotypes and omits some of them. The sample carries around 230,000 clones, around 89% recorded once. The sample taken for sequencing was PBMCs or T cells enriched from blood (not recorded which). The receptor set was obtained from a woman in her 30s who had recovered from COVID-19.

The V call is TRBV19, the J call TRBJ2-1, with a tentative D call TRBD2 (7 bases). Germline lookup yields CDR1 LNHDA and CDR2 SQIVND (reference sequence). This CDR3 has 15 residues. V was shortened by 3 bases and J by 4 bases, with 13 bases between the two germline ends. The CDR3 DNA reads as TGTGCCAGTAGTATGGGGCGGGGGCCTTACAATGAGCAGTTCTTC. It encodes CASSMGRGPYNEQFF.

J is TRBJ1-3 and V is TRBV19, with D unclear. CDR3 length equals 11 residues. Trimming pared 3 bases from V and 10 bases from J, leaving 7 bases between. CDR1 LNHDA and CDR2 SQIVND come from the germline V gene (reference sequence). The CDR3 nucleotides are TGTGCCAGTAGTATCGGGAGGACCATATATTTT. Translated: CASSIGRTIYF.

The rearrangement joins TRBV25-1 to TRBJ2-3; no clear D gene. The CDR3 extends over 12 amino acids. CDR1 is MGHDK and CDR2 is SYGVNS in the germline V gene. V was shortened by 7 bases and J by 2 bases, with 7 bases between the two germline ends. The CDR3 region has the DNA TGTGCCAGCAATGGAGCCACAGATACGCAGTATTTT. It specifies CASNGATDTQYF.

The chain is built from TRBV27 and TRBJ1-2; a weak D match, TRBD1 (5 bases). This CDR3 has 13 residues. V dropped 3 bases and J dropped 6 bases, with 11 bases sitting between them. In germline, CDR1 is MNHEY, CDR2 SMNVEV (reference sequence). The CDR3 region is CASSFLGGDGYTF. In DNA, the CDR3 is TGTGCCAGCAGTTTCTTGGGGGGAGATGGCTACACCTTC.

The J gene is TRBJ1-5, the V gene TRBV5-8, with TRBD1 identical over 7 bases. The germline CDR1 and CDR2 sequences are SGHTS and YDEGEE. The CDR3 spans 15 residues. The V and J ends lost 4 bases and 3 bases, in that order; junction bases with no gene match: 7. CDR3 DNA sequence: TGTGCCAGCAGCGCGTATACAGGGGACAATCAGCCCCAGCATTTT. Translating it yields CASSAYTGDNQPQHF.

The rearrangement joins TRBV12-3 or TRBV12-4 to TRBJ1-2, with 7 bases that match TRBD1. The CDR3 totals 13 residues. Germline trimming cut 6 bases from V and 4 bases from J; bases unmatched to any gene: 5. Written as DNA, the CDR3 is TGTGCCAGCAGCCTCCGGGACAGCTATGGCTACACCTTC. Translation gives CASSLRDSYGYTF.

As to this clone: The sample holds other DNA sequences that translate to the same CDR3. V is TRBV9 and J is TRBJ2-5; D may be TRBD1 (6 bases). The CDR3 totals 13 residues. Per germline, CDR1 SGDLS and CDR2 YYNGEE. V lost 3 bases and J 5 bases, leaving 11 bases between the germline ends. The CDR3 bases are TGTGCCAGCAGCGCAGCTGGACAGGAGACCCAGTACTTC. Translating it yields CASSAAGQETQYF.

The chain combines TRBV7-9 with TRBJ1-2; no reliable D call. Trimming shortened V by 3 bases and J by 1 base, and 3 bases separated the two germline ends. The CDR3 length is 12 residues. Germline V gene lookup returns CDR1 SEHNR and CDR2 FQNEAQ (reference sequence). The CDR3 DNA reads TGTGCCAGCAGCTTCAATAACTATGGCTACACCTTC. Amino acid sequence: CASSFNNYGYTF.

This chain joins TRBV7-2 and TRBJ2-7; TRBD1 agrees at 9 bases. V lost 5 bases, J lost 3 bases, and 8 bases stayed unmatched. The CDR3 runs 15 residues. From germline, CDR1 is SGHTA and CDR2 FQGNSA. The CDR3 region has the DNA TGTGCCAGCAGCCTAGGGACAGGGTATAACTACGAGCAGTACTTC. It codes for CASSLGTGYNYEQYF.